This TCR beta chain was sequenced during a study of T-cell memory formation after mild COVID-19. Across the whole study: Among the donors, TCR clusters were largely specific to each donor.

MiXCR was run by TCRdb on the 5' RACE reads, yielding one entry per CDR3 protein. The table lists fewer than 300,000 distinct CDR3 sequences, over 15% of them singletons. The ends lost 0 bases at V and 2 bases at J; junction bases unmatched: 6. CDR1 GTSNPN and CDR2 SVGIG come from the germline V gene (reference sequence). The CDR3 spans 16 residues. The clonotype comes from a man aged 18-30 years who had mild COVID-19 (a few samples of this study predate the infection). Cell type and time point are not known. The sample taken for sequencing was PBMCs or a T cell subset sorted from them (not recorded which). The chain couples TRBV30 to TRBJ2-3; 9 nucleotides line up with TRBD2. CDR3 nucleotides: TGTGCCTGGAGTGTAGGGCTAGCGGGGCTCACAGATACGCAGTATTTT. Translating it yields CAWSVGLAGLTDTQYF.